The 26 T cell receptor beta chains given below trace back to one sample, sequenced in a study of early T cells in non-severe SARS-CoV-2 infection. TCRdb reanalysed the 5' RACE reads using MiXCR and keeps one entry per CDR3 protein. The table records 85,000 to 100,000 distinct CDR3 sequences, 11% of them present only once. The sequencing sample was made of whole blood. The source is an adult who was a healthcare worker with PCR-confirmed SARS-CoV-2 infection or an uninfected control (not recorded which).

This clonotype was detected only a few times. V and J are TRBV30 and TRBJ2-3, with TRBD1 matching 9 bases. The CDR3 loop spans 15 amino acids. V was clipped by 1 base and J by 1 base; unmatched bases: 3. Per germline, CDR1 GTSNPN and CDR2 SVGIG (reference sequence). The CDR3 protein is CAWSGDRVGTDTQYF. CDR3 DNA: TGTGCCTGGAGTGGGGACAGGGTTGGCACAGATACGCAGTATTTT.

This clonotype has just a few counts. The chain is built from TRBV7-6 and TRBJ2-1; TRBD1 might be the D (5 bases). The CDR3 runs to 15 residues. The germline V gene has CDR1 SGHVS and CDR2 FNYEAQ. Trimming took off 3 bases at V and 7 bases at J, with 16 bases between the two ends. The CDR3 loop reads CASSLGRALPNEQFF. As DNA, the CDR3 is TGTGCCAGCAGCTTGGGCAGGGCCCTCCCTAATGAGCAGTTCTTC. Looking up the rest from reference TRBV7-6 and TRBJ2-1 gives the full variable domain: GAGVSQSPRYKVTKRGQDVALRCDPISGHVSLYWYRQALGQGPEFLTYFNYEAQQDKSGLPNDRFSAERPEGSISTLTIQRTEQRDSAMYRCASSLGRALPNEQFFGPGTRLTVL.

V gene TRBV28 combines with J gene TRBJ2-4; no clear D gene. Between the trimmed V and J ends, which lost 6 bases and 6 bases, there was a span of 15 bases. CDR1 MDHEN and CDR2 SYDVKM come from the germline V gene. CDR3 length equals 14 residues. CDR3 in DNA: TGTGCCAGCAGGGTCTCGGGTAGCACAAACATTCAGTACTTC. Encoded protein: CASRVSGSTNIQYF.

The chain recombines TRBV2 with TRBJ1-3; D not certain. The CDR3 extends over 12 amino acids. Trimming took off 2 bases at V and 4 bases at J, with 3 bases between the two ends. Per the germline V gene, CDR1 is SNHLY and CDR2 is FYNNEI. Here the CDR3 DNA reads TGTGCCAGCAGTGAAAACGGAAACACCATATATTTT. Its translation: CASSENGNTIYF.

This clonotype has only a few counts. The CDR3 is CASTLAGGYTDTQYF. The CDR3 nucleotides are TGTGCCAGTACCCTAGCGGGGGGGTACACAGATACGCAGTATTTT. J is TRBJ2-3 and V is TRBV19; 12 positions match TRBD2. CDR1 is LNHDA, CDR2 SQIVND, per germline (reference sequence). This CDR3 spans 15 amino acids. Trimming removed 7 bases from V and 2 bases from J; junction bases left unmatched: 4.

This clonotype was seen ten or more times. This chain uses TRBV20-1 with TRBJ2-5; D is unresolved. CDR1 is DFQATT and CDR2 is SNEGSKA in the germline V gene (reference sequence). Trimming took off 1 base at V and 5 bases at J, with 11 bases between the two ends. This CDR3 is 13 amino acids long. The CDR3 sequence is CSARGPAPETQYF. The CDR3, as DNA: TGCAGTGCTAGAGGGCCAGCGCCCGAGACCCAGTACTTC.

This clonotype was detected many times. The V and J genes are TRBV28 and TRBJ1-6; no reliable D call. CDR1 and CDR2 from the germline V gene are MDHEN and SYDVKM. Trimming removed 8 bases at V and 1 base at J, with 0 bases between. CDR3 length equals 11 residues. The chain's CDR3 is CASSYNSPLHF. CDR3 sequence (DNA): TGTGCCAGCTCCTATAATTCACCCCTCCACTTT.

This clonotype was detected only a few times. This sequence joins TRBV5-4 and TRBJ1-1; the D gene is possibly TRBD1 (5 bases). The V gene's germline CDR1 is SGHNT and CDR2 YYREEE (reference sequence). The V end was cut by 3 bases, the J end by 0 bases, with 12 bases between. This CDR3 has 15 residues. CDR3 DNA: TGTGCCAGCAGCTCCCGACAGAATCTGAACACTGAAGCTTTCTTT. The encoded protein is CASSSRQNLNTEAFF.

The rearrangement joins TRBV20-1 to TRBJ2-1, with D possibly being TRBD2 (7 bases). The CDR3 runs 15 residues. Trimming left V 0 bases short and J 8 bases short, with 17 bases between. CDR1 is DFQATT and CDR2 is SNEGSKA in the germline V gene (reference sequence). The CDR3 bases are TGCAGTGCTAGAGATCCGACTGGCGGGGGCCATGAGCAGTTCTTC. Translated: CSARDPTGGGHEQFF.

The genes are TRBV7-2 and TRBJ2-5, with unresolved D. The V and J ends lost 7 bases and 1 base respectively, with 7 bases between them. CDR1 is SGHTA, CDR2 FQGNSA, per germline. CDR3 length equals 12 residues. The CDR3 DNA reads TGTGCCAGCAACCCCGGCCAAGAGACCCAGTACTTC. It translates to CASNPGQETQYF.

The table lists this clonotype with a few counts. V gene TRBV27 combines with J gene TRBJ2-2; possibly TRBD1 for D (5 bases). Germline CDR1 and CDR2: MNHEY and SMNVEV (reference sequence). This CDR3 contains 18 residues. V dropped 3 bases and J dropped 1 base, with 18 bases sitting between them. The CDR3 loop is CASSFSAGQFLNTGELFF. The CDR3 nucleotides are TGTGCCAGCAGTTTTTCGGCAGGGCAGTTTTTGAACACCGGGGAGCTGTTTTTT.

This clonotype was seen at least ten times. V and J are TRBV5-1 and TRBJ2-3; 8 bases are shared with TRBD2. The CDR3 is 17 amino acids. Germline CDR1 is SGHRS and CDR2 is YFSETQ. After removal of 4 bases from V and 4 bases from J, the junction contained 14 bases not matched to a gene. This chain's CDR3 is CASSPRGGGGKPDTQYF. The CDR3 nucleotides read TGCGCCAGCAGCCCCCGAGGAGGCGGGGGGAAGCCAGATACGCAGTATTTT.

This clonotype was recorded many times. V usage is TRBV10-1 and J usage is TRBJ1-1; D unclear. This CDR3 contains 13 residues. Germline assignment: CDR1 WNHNN and CDR2 SYGVQD (reference sequence). Deletions cut 5 bases from V and 0 bases from J, with 7 bases between. CDR3 region: CASSRRLNTEAFF. The DNA for the CDR3 is TGCGCCAGCAGTCGGAGACTGAACACTGAAGCTTTCTTT.

V is TRBV11-1 and J is TRBJ1-1; 7 positions match TRBD1. CDR1 and CDR2 (germline): SGHAT, FQDESV (reference sequence). The V gene end was trimmed by 5 bases and the J gene end by 0 bases; junction bases not matched to a gene: 9. The CDR3 consists of 16 residues. In nucleotides, the CDR3 is TGTGCCAGCAGCCGTCGACAGGGCCGGATGAACACTGAAGCTTTCTTT. It specifies CASSRRQGRMNTEAFF.

A few counts support this clonotype. The chain is built from TRBV20-1 and TRBJ1-2, with D possibly matching TRBD1 (5 bases). The germline V gene encodes CDR1 DFQATT and CDR2 SNEGSKA (reference sequence). CDR3 size: 14 residues. Between the trimmed V and J ends, which lost 4 bases and 7 bases, there was a span of 19 bases. The chain's CDR3 is CSATTGGILRGYTF. Written as DNA, the CDR3 is TGCAGTGCTACCACGGGGGGGATCCTACGTGGCTACACCTTC.

This clonotype was found many times. The chain couples TRBV6-1 to TRBJ1-2, with D uncertain. CDR1 MNHNS and CDR2 SASEGT come from the germline V gene. The V and J ends lost 2 bases and 2 bases respectively, with 9 bases between them. CDR3 size: 14 residues. This CDR3 is CASSEWAENYGYTF. Here the CDR3 DNA reads TGTGCCAGCAGTGAATGGGCGGAAAACTATGGCTACACCTTC.

V usage is TRBV20-1 and J usage is TRBJ2-7; unclear D gene. The CDR3 totals 12 residues. Germline V lookup: CDR1 DFQATT, CDR2 SNEGSKA (reference sequence). Trimming left V 6 bases short and J 0 bases short, with 9 bases between. CDR3 residues: CSADPLSYEQYF. The CDR3 nucleotides read TGCAGTGCCGATCCACTCTCCTACGAGCAGTACTTC.

This clonotype was seen many times. V is TRBV4-1 and J is TRBJ2-5; 7 bases line up with TRBD1. There are 17 residues in the CDR3. The V gene's germline CDR1 is MGHRA and CDR2 YSYEKL. V dropped 3 bases and J dropped 7; count of bases not matched to a gene: 17. The CDR3 region is CASSQNRQGVPFGTQYF. CDR3 in DNA: TGCGCCAGCAGCCAGAATCGGCAGGGGGTCCCCTTTGGGACCCAGTACTTC.

The sample holds a few counts of this clonotype. The CDR3 DNA is TGTGCCAGCAGCCCCTATTACAGGGACCTATCTAGCACAGATACGCAGTATTTT. It codes for CASSPYYRDLSSTDTQYF. This chain connects TRBV14 to TRBJ2-3; perhaps TRBD1 as D (6 bases). The CDR3 extends over 18 amino acids. Germline V gene sequence: CDR1 SGHDN, CDR2 FVKESK. Trimming shortened V by 4 bases and J by 0 bases, and 20 bases separated the two germline ends.

At least ten counts were recorded for this clonotype. The V call is TRBV7-6, the J call TRBJ2-3, with unresolved D. The germline V gene has CDR1 SGHVS and CDR2 FNYEAQ. This CDR3 region has 11 residues. Trimming left V 3 bases short and J 4 bases short, with 2 bases between. The CDR3 DNA sequence: TGTGCCAGCAGCTTCTCAGATACGCAGTATTTT. It is translated as CASSFSDTQYF.

V gene TRBV20-1 combines with J gene TRBJ1-3; D unclear. Germline V gene data show CDR1 as DFQATT and CDR2 as SNEGSKA (reference sequence). V lost 6 bases and J 4 bases, leaving 10 bases between the germline ends. The CDR3 spans 12 residues. The CDR3 nucleotides are TGCAGTGCGCCGCGAGGAGGAAACACCATATATTTT. It codes for CSAPRGGNTIYF.

This clonotype has a handful of counts. This chain joins TRBV5-6 and TRBJ2-1; 10 nucleotides match TRBD2. The ends lost 4 bases at V and 7 bases at J; junction bases unmatched: 8. The CDR3 extends over 15 amino acids. Per the germline V gene, CDR1 is SGHDT and CDR2 is YYEEEE. The CDR3: CASSLTSGPWNEQFF. In nucleotides, the CDR3 is TGTGCCAGCAGCCTGACTAGCGGGCCTTGGAATGAGCAGTTCTTC.

Within the sample, this clonotype is large. This sequence joins TRBV6-5 and TRBJ1-2; 8 nucleotides match TRBD1. The CDR3 length is 14 residues. Germline CDR1 reads MNHEY; CDR2 reads SVGAGI. V shed 7 bases and J 7 bases; nucleotides not matched to a gene: 11. The CDR3 loop is CASTYQGAGGGYTF. CDR3 sequence (DNA): TGTGCCAGCACCTATCAGGGGGCTGGGGGTGGCTACACCTTC.

This clonotype was counted only a few times. This chain uses TRBV7-2 with TRBJ2-3; D is uncertain. This CDR3 spans 12 amino acids. The V end was cut by 2 bases, the J end by 5 bases, with 5 bases between. Germline lookup yields CDR1 SGHTA and CDR2 FQGNSA. DNA for the CDR3: TGTGCCAGCAGCTTAAATAGAGATACGCAGTATTTT. The encoded protein is CASSLNRDTQYF.

Many counts were recorded for this clonotype. V is TRBV13 and J is TRBJ1-6; tentative D call: TRBD1 (5 bases). Trimming left V 5 bases short and J 6 bases short, with 14 bases between. This CDR3 comprises 15 residues. Germline CDR1 reads PRHDT; CDR2 reads FYEKMQ (reference sequence). CDR3 sequence reads: CASSRRDGFNSPLHF. In DNA form, the CDR3 reads TGTGCCAGCAGCCGCCGGGACGGATTTAATTCACCCCTCCACTTT.

Only a few counts were recorded for this clonotype. The rearrangement links TRBV6-2 or TRBV6-3 to TRBJ1-6; 9 nucleotides align to TRBD1. Trimming took 7 bases from V and 6 from J; bases not matched to a gene: 10. CDR1 MNHEY and CDR2 SVGEGT come from the germline V gene. The CDR3 runs to 16 residues. Written as DNA, the CDR3 is TGTGCCAGCACCGCAAGGGGACAGGGAAGTAATTCACCCCTCCACTTT. Protein sequence: CASTARGQGSNSPLHF.